Detailed here is one TCR beta chain. Antigen unknown. Sample treatment: roughly 11-day PBMC culture with coronavirus spike peptide pools or control peptides (ViraFEST assay). CDR3 length: 14 residues. V lost 1 base and J 5 bases, leaving 10 bases between the germline ends. CDR1 and CDR2 from the germline V gene are MNHEY and SVGAGI. These data belong to a study of vaccination and CD4 T cells after COVID-19. The study sequenced cultured CD4+ T cell DNA using the Oncomine TCR Beta short-read assay. One entry per CDR3 protein, called by TCRdb with MiXCR from the PCR reads. This sample has 20,000 or so distinct CDR3 sequences; around 50% occur once, and the top ten carry 7.5%.

The material sequenced was CD4+ T cells from blood, cultured in vitro. This TCR came from a human donor who had recovered from COVID-19. V is TRBV6-5 and J is TRBJ2-3; a possible D gene is TRBD1 (5 bases). The CDR3 sequence: CASSYFGREDTQYF. CDR3 coding DNA: TGTGCCAGCAGTTACTTTGGCAGGGAAGATACGCAGTATTTT.